This T cell receptor beta chain was sequenced during a study of T cell changes during pregnancy in multiple sclerosis. Assay: immunoSEQ multiplex PCR; the TCRdb copy retains only in-frame clones and omits some. This table has 50,000 or so clones, roughly 90% appearing once. Trimming shortened V by 1 base and J by 4 bases, and 15 bases separated the two germline ends. CDR1 is SGHNT, CDR2 YYREEE, per germline (reference sequence). There are 16 residues in the CDR3. The input for sequencing was CD4+ T cells from peripheral blood mononuclear cells, taken after pregnancy. The genes are TRBV5-4 and TRBJ2-1; tentative D call: TRBD2 (8 bases). This receptor was obtained from a female donor with multiple sclerosis, enrolled in a pregnancy study. In DNA, the CDR3 is TGTGCCAGCAGCTTGTCGGTAGCGGGACAGTACAATGAGCAGTTCTTC. It yields the protein CASSLSVAGQYNEQFF. Based on the CDR3 plus reference TRBV5-4 and TRBJ2-1, the full variable domain is ETGVTQSPTHLIKTRGQQVTLRCSSQSGHNTVSWYQQALGQGPQFIFQYYREEENGRGNFPPRFSGLQFPNYSSELNVNALELDDSALYLCASSLSVAGQYNEQFFGPGTRLTVL.